Listed below are T cell receptor beta chains from one sample, sequenced in a study of beta chain features in type 1 diabetes. Sequenced by immunoSEQ multiplex PCR; TCRdb stores in-frame clones only, minus some. The sample lists 150,000 to 200,000 clones; less than 9.5% were seen once. Sequenced sample: central memory CD4+ T cells from blood. The receptors were sampled from a young woman in good health. The CDR3 runs from the conserved cysteine through the conserved F or W. D genes are given only for firm matches. Clone size, where shown, is once, few, many, or a class for clones that have expanded.

>few|TRBJ2-4|TRBD2|TRBV30
CASTGGSIDIQYF
TGTGCCAGTACGGGAGGGTCAATTGACATTCAGTACTTC
>-|TRBJ1-1|-|TRBV5-6
CASSLYKHAAFF
TGTGCCAGCAGCTTGTATAAACACGCAGCTTTCTTT
>few|TRBJ2-7|TRBD1|TRBV4-2
CASSQDYPTGVTSYEQYF
TGTGCCAGCAGCCAAGACTACCCAACAGGGGTGACCTCCTACGAGCAGTACTTC
>few|TRBJ1-2|TRBD1|TRBV28
CAIQGAYGYGYTF
TGTGCCATCCAGGGGGCTTACGGCTATGGCTACACCTTC
>few|TRBJ2-4|TRBD1|TRBV18
CASSPFQGVGAKNIQYF
TGTGCCAGCTCACCATTTCAGGGGGTAGGAGCCAAAAACATTCAGTACTTC
>-|TRBJ1-4|-|TRBV7-2
CASRPGPDEKLFF
TGTGCCAGCAGGCCAGGGCCAGATGAAAAACTGTTTTTT
>-|TRBJ1-1|-|TRBV9
CASSPRVANTEAFF
TGTGCCAGCAGCCCTCGAGTAGCGAACACTGAAGCTTTCTTT
>-|TRBJ1-2|TRBD1|TRBV4-2
CASSPGQGDIYGYTF
TGTGCCAGCAGCCCTGGACAGGGGGATATCTATGGCTACACCTTC
>few|TRBJ1-5|-|TRBV18
CASSTTGYNQPQHF
TGTGCCAGCTCAACCACCGGTTACAATCAGCCCCAGCATTTT
>-|TRBJ1-6|-|TRBV4-3
CASSQEAEGWSPLHF
TGCGCCAGCAGCCAAGAGGCCGAGGGATGGTCACCCCTCCACTTT
>few|TRBJ1-1|-|TRBV18
CASSPIENTEAFF
TGTGCCAGCTCACCAATAGAGAACACTGAAGCTTTCTTT
>-|TRBJ1-3|TRBD1|TRBV11-2
CASSISTGIFSGNTIYF
TGTGCCAGCAGCATATCGACAGGGATCTTTTCTGGAAACACCATATATTTT
>-|TRBJ2-7|TRBD2|TRBV11-1
CASSLSGRSMVEQYF
TGTGCCAGCAGCTTATCCGGGAGGTCAATGGTCGAGCAGTACTTC
>few|TRBJ2-5|TRBD2|TRBV30
CACTIAGQETQYF
TGTGCCTGTACTATAGCGGGGCAAGAGACCCAGTACTTC
>few|TRBJ2-3|-|TRBV25-1
CASSARVALTDTQYF
TGTGCCAGCAGTGCCAGGGTGGCCCTCACAGATACGCAGTATTTT
>-|TRBJ1-1|-|TRBV25-1
CASARVGSGEAFF
TGTGCCAGCGCCCGCGTGGGGAGTGGTGAAGCTTTCTTT
>-|TRBJ2-7|TRBD1|TRBV7-7
CASSTHGTGVGEQYF
TGTGCTAGCAGCACTCACGGGACAGGGGTGGGCGAGCAGTACTTC
>-|TRBJ2-7|-|TRBV5-1
CASRTQGSSYEQYF
TGCGCCAGCAGAACACAGGGAAGCTCCTACGAGCAGTACTTC
>few|TRBJ2-5|TRBD1|TRBV5-1
CASSLEGAGETQYF
TGCGCCAGCAGCTTGGAGGGGGCGGGAGAGACCCAGTACTTC
>few|TRBJ2-3|-|TRBV9
CASSVVADSTDTQYF
TGTGCCAGCAGCGTAGTAGCGGACAGCACAGATACGCAGTATTTT
>few|TRBJ1-4|-|TRBV6-5
CASSSVLGLNEKLFF
TGTGCCAGCAGCTCCGTGCTGGGGCTTAATGAAAAACTGTTTTTT
>-|TRBJ2-1|-|TRBV2
CASRSAWGGGNEQFF
TGTGCCAGCAGATCAGCTTGGGGAGGGGGCAATGAGCAGTTCTTC
>-|TRBJ1-1|-|TRBV10-3
CAIRRTENTEAFF
TGTGCCATCAGGCGGACAGAGAACACTGAAGCTTTCTTT
>few|TRBJ1-2|TRBD1|TRBV5-1
CASSSGQGKNYGYTF
TGCGCCAGCAGCTCCGGACAGGGAAAGAACTATGGCTACACCTTC
>many|TRBJ1-3|-|TRBV7-2
CASSYDPGNPGNTIYF
TGTGCCAGCAGCTACGACCCAGGGAATCCTGGAAACACCATATATTTT
>few|TRBJ1-2|-|TRBV29-1
CSVEKGVDVGSGYTF
TGCAGCGTTGAAAAGGGAGTCGATGTCGGGAGCGGCTACACCTTC
>many|TRBJ2-1|TRBD2|TRBV10-3
CAIRAGDGNEQFF
TGTGCCATCAGGGCGGGAGATGGGAATGAGCAGTTCTTC
>few|TRBJ1-2|-|TRBV5-1
CASSLVDSPYGYTF
TGCGCCAGCAGCTTGGTGGACAGCCCCTATGGCTACACCTTC
>few|TRBJ1-3|-|TRBV9
CASSVGAHSGNTIYF
TGTGCCAGCAGCGTGGGGGCGCACTCTGGAAACACCATATATTTT